The sample holds one count of the clone carrying this T cell receptor beta chain. As yet, its antigen is unknown. The source of the sample is a study of T cells in localized non-small cell lung cancer. The CDR3 consists of 15 residues. Germline V gives CDR1 ENHRY, CDR2 SYGVKD. J gave up 8 bases and V 6 bases, and 12 bases lay outside the gene matches. Study results and limitations: It was uninvolved adjacent lung that showed the highest T cell clonality, exceeding tumor. The study detected a median approximately 50 of the top 100 tumor clones in adjacent lung. Sequencing was limited to one tumor region, leaving the possibility of heterogeneity open.

Libraries were prepared by immunoSEQ multiplex PCR; TCRdb keeps only in-frame clonotypes and omits some of them. The sample carries over 15,000 clones, roughly nine tenths recorded once. This receptor was identified in a woman between 35 and 70 years old with stage I lung adenocarcinoma. J is TRBJ2-2 and V is TRBV10-3; 7 bases map to TRBD2. The sample in question was peripheral blood, obtained before any cancer treatment. The CDR3 reads CAIRDPVAGGGELFF. Here the CDR3 DNA reads TGTGCCATCAGGGACCCCGTAGCGGGTGGAGGGGAGCTGTTTTTT.